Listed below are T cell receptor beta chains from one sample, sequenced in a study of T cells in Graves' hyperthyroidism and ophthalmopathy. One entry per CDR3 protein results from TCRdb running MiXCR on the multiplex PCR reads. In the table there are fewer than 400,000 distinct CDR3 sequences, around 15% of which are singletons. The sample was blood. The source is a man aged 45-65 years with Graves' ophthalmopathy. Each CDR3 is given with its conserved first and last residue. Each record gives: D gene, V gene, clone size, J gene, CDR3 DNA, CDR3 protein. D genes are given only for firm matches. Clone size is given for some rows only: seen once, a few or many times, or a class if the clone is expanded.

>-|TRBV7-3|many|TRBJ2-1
TGTGCCAGCAGGGAATCGGGGGGCGATGAGCAGTTCTTC
CASRESGGDEQFF
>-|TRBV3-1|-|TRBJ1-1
TGTGCCAGCAGCCACCCCGGGTTACAGCTGGGTACTGAAGCTTTCTTT
CASSHPGLQLGTEAFF
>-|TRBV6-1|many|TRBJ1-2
TGTGCCAGCAGTGACTCGGGAAGGGCGATCTATGGCTACACCTTC
CASSDSGRAIYGYTF
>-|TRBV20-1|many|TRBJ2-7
TGCAGTGCCACGATCCCCCCCAGTCGTCGGCAGTACTTC
CSATIPPSRRQYF
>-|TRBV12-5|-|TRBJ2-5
TGTGCTAGTGGTTTGGTACTGGGGGTTGGGGGGGCGGTTTCAGAGACCCAGTACTTC
CASGLVLGVGGAVSETQYF
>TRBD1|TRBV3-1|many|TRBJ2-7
TGTGCCAGCAGCCAAGGACAGGGGGCGAGGGAGCAGTACTTC
CASSQGQGAREQYF
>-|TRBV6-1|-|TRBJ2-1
TGTGCCACCCACCCATGGCGCCCGAGCTCCTACAATGAGCAGTTCTTC
CATHPWRPSSYNEQFF
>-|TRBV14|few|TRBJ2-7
TGTGCCAGCAGCCAAGATTTGCGGCAGGGCGAGCAGTACTTC
CASSQDLRQGEQYF
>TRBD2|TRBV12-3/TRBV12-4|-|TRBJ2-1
TGTGCCAGCTCGGGGTCGGGGGGAAGTGATGAGCAGTTCTTC
CASSGSGGSDEQFF
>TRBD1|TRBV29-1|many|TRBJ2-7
TGCAGCGTTGGCCCCGGGACAGGGACCTACGAGCAGTACTTC
CSVGPGTGTYEQYF
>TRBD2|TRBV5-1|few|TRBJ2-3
TGCGCCAGCAGCTACCGGGAGGACACAGATACGCAGTATTTT
CASSYREDTDTQYF
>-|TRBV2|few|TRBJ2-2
TGTGCCAGCAGACTAGTCCGTACCGGGGAGCTGTTTTTT
CASRLVRTGELFF
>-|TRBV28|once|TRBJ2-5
TGTGCCAGCGGGGGCTTCCAAGAGACCCAGTACTTC
CASGGFQETQYF
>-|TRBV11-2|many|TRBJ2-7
TGTGCCAGCAGCTTACGAGGGACGTCCTACGAGCAGTACTTC
CASSLRGTSYEQYF
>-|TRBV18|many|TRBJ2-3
TGTGCCAGCTCACCACCCAATGAATCCACAGATACGCAGTATTTT
CASSPPNESTDTQYF
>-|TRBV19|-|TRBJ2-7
TGTGCCACGAGGGGGGGGGCCTACGAGCAGTACTTC
CATRGGAYEQYF
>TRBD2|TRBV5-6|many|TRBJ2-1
TGTGCCAGCAGCACCACCGGGACTAGCGTATACAATGAGCAGTTCTTC
CASSTTGTSVYNEQFF
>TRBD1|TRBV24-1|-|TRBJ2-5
TGTGCCACCCGTGATAACTACAGGGGTGGAGAGACCCAGTACTTC
CATRDNYRGGETQYF
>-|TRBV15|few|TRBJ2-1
TGTGCCACCAGCAGAGATGTTCAGTTCTTC
CATSRDVQFF
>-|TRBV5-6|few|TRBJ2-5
TGTGCCAGCAGTTTTGAAGTCAGTCCGTTCAAAGAGACCCAGTACTTC
CASSFEVSPFKETQYF
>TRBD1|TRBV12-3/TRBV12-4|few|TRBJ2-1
TGTGCCAGCAGTATCATGACAGGGGGCAACAATGAGCAGTTCTTC
CASSIMTGGNNEQFF
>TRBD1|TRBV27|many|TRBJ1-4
TGTGCCAGCAGTTTTAACATGGACAGGGCAAAGGAAACTAATGAAAAACTGTTTTTT
CASSFNMDRAKETNEKLFF
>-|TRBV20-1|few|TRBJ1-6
TGCAGTGCTAGAGATTATCGGGGGGTCGGTTCACCCCTCCACTTT
CSARDYRGVGSPLHF
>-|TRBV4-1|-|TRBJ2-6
TGCGCCAGCAGCCAAGAGGGGCAAAACTCTGGGGCCAACGTCCTGACTTTC
CASSQEGQNSGANVLTF
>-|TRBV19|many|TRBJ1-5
TGTGCCAGTAGTATGAGAGGCAATCAGCCCCAGCATTTT
CASSMRGNQPQHF
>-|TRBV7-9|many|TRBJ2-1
TGTGCCAGCAGCTTAGGGGGTGATTCGTACAATGAGCAGTTCTTC
CASSLGGDSYNEQFF
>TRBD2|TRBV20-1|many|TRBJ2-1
TGCAGTGCTATGCGGGAGGTCTTAGTCTACAATGAGCAGTTCTTC
CSAMREVLVYNEQFF
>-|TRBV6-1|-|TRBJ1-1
TGTGCCAGCAGTCGCGCCCCGGTAGGGGACACTGAAGCTTTCTTT
CASSRAPVGDTEAFF
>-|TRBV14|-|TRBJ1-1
TGTGCCAGCAGCCAAGATTTCGCTGAAGCTTTCTTT
CASSQDFAEAFF
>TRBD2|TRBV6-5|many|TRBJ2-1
TGTGCCAGCAGTTACAGACTAGCGGGAGTAACCCCCTACAATGAGCAGTTCTTC
CASSYRLAGVTPYNEQFF
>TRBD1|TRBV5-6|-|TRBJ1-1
TGTGCCAGCAGCCCTACAGGGGGACGGGATTTCTTT
CASSPTGGRDFF
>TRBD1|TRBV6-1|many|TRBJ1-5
TGTGCCGGAAGCGAGGGGGCAAGCAATCAGCCCCAGCATTTT
CAGSEGASNQPQHF
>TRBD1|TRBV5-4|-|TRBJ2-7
TGTGCCAGCAGCTTGGGGAGGACAGGGCTAACTTCCGAGAACGAGCAGTACTTC
CASSLGRTGLTSENEQYF
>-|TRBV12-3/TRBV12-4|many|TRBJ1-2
TGTGCCAGCAGTACCCGGGGGAACTATGGCTACACCTTC
CASSTRGNYGYTF
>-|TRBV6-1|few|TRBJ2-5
TGTGCCAGCAGTCTAGGACAGAACCCAAAACAAGAGACCCAGTACTTC
CASSLGQNPKQETQYF
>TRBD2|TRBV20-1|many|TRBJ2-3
TGCAGTGCTAGAGATCTAGCGGGGGTATATAGCACAGATACGCAGTATTTT
CSARDLAGVYSTDTQYF
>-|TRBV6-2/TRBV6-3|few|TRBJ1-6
TGTGCCAGCAGAACTGCCCGGCTGGGGAATTCACCCCTCCACTTT
CASRTARLGNSPLHF
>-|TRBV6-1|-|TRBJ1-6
TGTGCCAGCAGTCGAATCGGGGCCAAAAATTCACCCCTCCACTTT
CASSRIGAKNSPLHF
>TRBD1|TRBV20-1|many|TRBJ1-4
TGCAGTGCTGGTGACAGGGAAGTTGTGAAAAAACTGTTTTTT
CSAGDREVVKKLFF
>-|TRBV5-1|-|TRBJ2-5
TGCGCCAGCAGGAACAGGGTGGAAGAGACCCAGTACTTC
CASRNRVEETQYF
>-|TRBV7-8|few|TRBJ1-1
TGTGCCAGCAGCTTAGGCCCCTTGACAGGGAACACTGAAGCTTTCTTT
CASSLGPLTGNTEAFF
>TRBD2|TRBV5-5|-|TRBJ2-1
TGTGCCAGCAGCTCCGGCCGCGGGAGGGCGGGCAATGAGCAGTTCTTC
CASSSGRGRAGNEQFF
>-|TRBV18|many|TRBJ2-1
TGTGCCAGCTCGCAACAGGGTTACAATGAGCAGTTCTTC
CASSQQGYNEQFF
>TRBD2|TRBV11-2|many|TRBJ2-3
TGTGCCAGCAGCCTAATAACTCCTAGCGGGAGATCCACAGATACGCAGTATTTT
CASSLITPSGRSTDTQYF
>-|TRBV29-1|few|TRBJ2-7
TGCAGCGTTGTAGAAGGAGGTGACTTGTATTACGAGCAGTACTTC
CSVVEGGDLYYEQYF
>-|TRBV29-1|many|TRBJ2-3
TGCAGCGTCCCGAGAGAGGGCGCGGCAGATACGCAGTATTTT
CSVPREGAADTQYF
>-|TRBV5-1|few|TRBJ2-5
TGCGCCAGCAGCTTGAACGGGAGAAGAGAGACCCAGTACTTC
CASSLNGRRETQYF
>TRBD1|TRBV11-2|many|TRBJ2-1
TGTGCCAGCAGCTTTCGGCCAGCCGACAGGGGTCTTGGTGAGCAGTTCTTC
CASSFRPADRGLGEQFF
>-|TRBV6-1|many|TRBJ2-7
TGTGCCAGCAATGTAAACAACTACGAGCAGTACTTC
CASNVNNYEQYF
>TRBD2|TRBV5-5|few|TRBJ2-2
TGTGCCAGCAGCCCTGGGACTAGCTGGAACACCGGGGAGCTGTTTTTT
CASSPGTSWNTGELFF